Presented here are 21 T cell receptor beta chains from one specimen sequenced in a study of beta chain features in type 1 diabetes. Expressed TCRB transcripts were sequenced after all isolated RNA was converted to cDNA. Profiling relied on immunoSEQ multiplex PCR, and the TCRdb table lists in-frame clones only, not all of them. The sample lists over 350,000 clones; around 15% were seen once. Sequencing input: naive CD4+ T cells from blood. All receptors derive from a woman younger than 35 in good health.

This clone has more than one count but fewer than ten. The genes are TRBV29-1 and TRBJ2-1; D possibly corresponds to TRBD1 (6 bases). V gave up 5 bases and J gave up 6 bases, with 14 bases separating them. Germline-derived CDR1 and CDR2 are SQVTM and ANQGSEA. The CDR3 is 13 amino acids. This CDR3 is CSVLAIGGNEQFF. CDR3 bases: TGCAGCGTTCTAGCTATAGGGGGCAATGAGCAGTTCTTC.

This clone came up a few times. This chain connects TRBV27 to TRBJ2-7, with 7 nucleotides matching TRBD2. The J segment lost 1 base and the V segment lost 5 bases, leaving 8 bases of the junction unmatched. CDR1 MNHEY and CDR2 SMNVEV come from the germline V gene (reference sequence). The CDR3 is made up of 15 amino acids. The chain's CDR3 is CASSPRLATSYEQYF. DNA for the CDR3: TGTGCCAGCAGTCCGCGACTAGCCACGTCCTACGAGCAGTACTTC.

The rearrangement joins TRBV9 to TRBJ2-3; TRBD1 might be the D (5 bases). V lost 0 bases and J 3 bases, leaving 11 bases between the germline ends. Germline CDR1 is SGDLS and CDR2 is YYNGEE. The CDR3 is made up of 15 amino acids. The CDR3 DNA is TGTGCCAGCAGCGTAGGCAGGGTTTCAACAGATACGCAGTATTTT. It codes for CASSVGRVSTDTQYF.

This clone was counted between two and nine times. CDR3: CASRSRRPSYEQYF. CDR3 DNA sequence: TGTGCCAGCAGATCTCGGCGGCCCTCCTACGAGCAGTACTTC. This chain connects TRBV28 to TRBJ2-7; D is unresolved. Trimming stripped 6 bases from V and 0 bases from J, with 12 bases between. The CDR3 consists of 14 residues. CDR1 is MDHEN, CDR2 SYDVKM, per germline.

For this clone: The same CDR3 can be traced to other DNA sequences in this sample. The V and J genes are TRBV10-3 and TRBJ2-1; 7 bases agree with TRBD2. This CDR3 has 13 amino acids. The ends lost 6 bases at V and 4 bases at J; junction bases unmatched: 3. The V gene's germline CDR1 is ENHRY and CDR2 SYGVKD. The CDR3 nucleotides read TGTGCCATCAGCGCTAGCGGATACAATGAGCAGTTCTTC. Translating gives CAISASGYNEQFF.

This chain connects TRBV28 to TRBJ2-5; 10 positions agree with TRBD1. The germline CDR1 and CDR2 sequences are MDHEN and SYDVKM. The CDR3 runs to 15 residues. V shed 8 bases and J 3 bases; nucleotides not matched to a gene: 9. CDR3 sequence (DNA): TGTGCCAGCCTTACTCCGGGACAGGGGAAAGAGACCCAGTACTTC. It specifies CASLTPGQGKETQYF.

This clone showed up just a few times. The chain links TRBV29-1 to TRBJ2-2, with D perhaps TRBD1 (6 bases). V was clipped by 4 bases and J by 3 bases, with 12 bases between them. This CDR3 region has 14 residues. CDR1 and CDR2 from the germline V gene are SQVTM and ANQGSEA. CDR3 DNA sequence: TGCAGCGTTGGGCAGACAGGATACACCGGGGAGCTGTTTTTT. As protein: CSVGQTGYTGELFF.

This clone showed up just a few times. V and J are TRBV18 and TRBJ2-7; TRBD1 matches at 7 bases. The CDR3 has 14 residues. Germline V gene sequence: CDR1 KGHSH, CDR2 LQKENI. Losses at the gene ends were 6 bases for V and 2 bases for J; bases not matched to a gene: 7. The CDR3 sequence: CASSPGQDAYEQYF. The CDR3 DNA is TGTGCCAGCTCGCCAGGACAGGATGCCTACGAGCAGTACTTC. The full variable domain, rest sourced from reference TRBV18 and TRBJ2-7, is NAGVMQNPRHLVRRRGQEARLRCSPMKGHSHVYWYRQLPEEGLKFMVYLQKENIIDESGMPKERFSAEFPKEGPSILRIQQVVRGDSAAYFCASSPGQDAYEQYFGPGTRLTVT.

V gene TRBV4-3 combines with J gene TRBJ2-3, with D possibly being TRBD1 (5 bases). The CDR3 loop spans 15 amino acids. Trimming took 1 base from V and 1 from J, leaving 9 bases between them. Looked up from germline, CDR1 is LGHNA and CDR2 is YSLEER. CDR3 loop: CASSQGGRGTDTQYF. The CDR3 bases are TGCGCCAGCAGCCAAGGCGGCAGGGGCACAGATACGCAGTATTTT.

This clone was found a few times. As DNA, the CDR3 is TGCGCCAGCAGCGAGACAGGGAGGACTGAAGCTTTCTTT. This gives the protein CASSETGRTEAFF. The chain uses TRBV5-1 and TRBJ1-1, with 7 bases lining up with TRBD1. Losses at the gene ends were 4 bases for V and 5 bases for J; bases not matched to a gene: 5. The germline V gene encodes CDR1 SGHRS and CDR2 YFSETQ. The CDR3 length is 13 residues.

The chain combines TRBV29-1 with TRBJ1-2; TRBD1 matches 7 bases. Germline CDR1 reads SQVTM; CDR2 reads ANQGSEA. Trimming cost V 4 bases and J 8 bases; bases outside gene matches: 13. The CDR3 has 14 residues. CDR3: CSVVRTGDNSGYTF. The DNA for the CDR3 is TGCAGCGTTGTTCGGACAGGCGATAACTCCGGCTACACCTTC.

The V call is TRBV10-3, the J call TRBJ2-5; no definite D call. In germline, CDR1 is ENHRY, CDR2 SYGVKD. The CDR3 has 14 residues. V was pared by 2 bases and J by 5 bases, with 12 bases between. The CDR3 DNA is TGTGCCATCAGTGAGGAATTAACCGGGGAGACCCAGTACTTC. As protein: CAISEELTGETQYF.

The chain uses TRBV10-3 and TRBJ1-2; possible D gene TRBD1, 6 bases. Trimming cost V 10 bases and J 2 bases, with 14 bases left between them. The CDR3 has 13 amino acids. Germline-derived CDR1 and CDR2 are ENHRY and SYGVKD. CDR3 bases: TGTGCCACCCACCGACAGGAAAACTATGGCTACACCTTC. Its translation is CATHRQENYGYTF.

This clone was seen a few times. CDR3 residues: CASSQESWYPSYEQYF. CDR3 sequence (DNA): TGCGCCAGCAGCCAAGAGAGCTGGTACCCCTCCTACGAGCAGTACTTC. V usage is TRBV4-1 and J usage is TRBJ2-7, with D unresolved. Germline CDR1 and CDR2: MGHRA and YSYEKL. Between the trimmed V and J ends, which lost 0 bases and 0 bases, there was a span of 12 bases. This CDR3 has 16 amino acids.

The CDR3 coding sequence is TGTGCCAGCAGCCCTCAACTAGCGGGAGGAGGAACGCAGTATTTT. Protein: CASSPQLAGGGTQYF. V gene TRBV13 combines with J gene TRBJ2-3; 12 nucleotides match TRBD2. Germline trimming cut 5 bases from V and 9 bases from J; bases unmatched to any gene: 9. There are 15 residues in the CDR3. Looked up from germline, CDR1 is PRHDT and CDR2 is FYEKMQ (reference sequence).

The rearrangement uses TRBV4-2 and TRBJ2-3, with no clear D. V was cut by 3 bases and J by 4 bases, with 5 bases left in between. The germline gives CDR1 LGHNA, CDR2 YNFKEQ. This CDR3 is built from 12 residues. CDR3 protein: CASSQESDTQYF. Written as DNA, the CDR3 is TGTGCCAGCAGCCAGGAGTCAGATACGCAGTATTTT.

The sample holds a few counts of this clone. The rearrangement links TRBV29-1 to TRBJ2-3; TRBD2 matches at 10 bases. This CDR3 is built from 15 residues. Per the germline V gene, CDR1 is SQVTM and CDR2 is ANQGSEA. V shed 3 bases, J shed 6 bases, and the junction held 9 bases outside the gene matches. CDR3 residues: CSVDGLAGVPDTQYF. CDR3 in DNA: TGCAGCGTTGATGGTCTAGCGGGAGTCCCCGATACGCAGTATTTT.

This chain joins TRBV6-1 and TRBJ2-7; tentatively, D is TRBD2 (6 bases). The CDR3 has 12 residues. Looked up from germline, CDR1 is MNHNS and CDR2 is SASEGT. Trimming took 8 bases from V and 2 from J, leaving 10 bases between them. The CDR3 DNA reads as TGTGCCAGCGGCCGCGGGACCTACGAGCAGTACTTC. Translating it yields CASGRGTYEQYF.

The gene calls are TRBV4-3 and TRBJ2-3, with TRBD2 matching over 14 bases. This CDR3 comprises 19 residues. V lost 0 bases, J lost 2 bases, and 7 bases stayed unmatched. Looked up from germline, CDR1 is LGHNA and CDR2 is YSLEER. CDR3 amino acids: CASSQEGTSGRGDTDTQYF. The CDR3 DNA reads TGCGCCAGCAGCCAAGAGGGGACTAGCGGGAGAGGAGACACAGATACGCAGTATTTT.

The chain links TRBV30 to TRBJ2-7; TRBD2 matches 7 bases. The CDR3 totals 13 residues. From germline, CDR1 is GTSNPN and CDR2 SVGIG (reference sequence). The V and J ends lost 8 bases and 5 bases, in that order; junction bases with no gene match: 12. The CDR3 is CAVRGGSSHEQYF. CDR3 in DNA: TGTGCCGTGAGAGGCGGGAGTAGCCACGAGCAGTACTTC.

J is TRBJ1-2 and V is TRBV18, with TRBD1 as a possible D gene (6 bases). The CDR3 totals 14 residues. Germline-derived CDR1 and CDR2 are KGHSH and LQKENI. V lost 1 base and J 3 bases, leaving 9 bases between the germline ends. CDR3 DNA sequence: TGTGCCAGCTCACCACGGGAGGGGGACTATGGCTACACCTTC. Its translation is CASSPREGDYGYTF.